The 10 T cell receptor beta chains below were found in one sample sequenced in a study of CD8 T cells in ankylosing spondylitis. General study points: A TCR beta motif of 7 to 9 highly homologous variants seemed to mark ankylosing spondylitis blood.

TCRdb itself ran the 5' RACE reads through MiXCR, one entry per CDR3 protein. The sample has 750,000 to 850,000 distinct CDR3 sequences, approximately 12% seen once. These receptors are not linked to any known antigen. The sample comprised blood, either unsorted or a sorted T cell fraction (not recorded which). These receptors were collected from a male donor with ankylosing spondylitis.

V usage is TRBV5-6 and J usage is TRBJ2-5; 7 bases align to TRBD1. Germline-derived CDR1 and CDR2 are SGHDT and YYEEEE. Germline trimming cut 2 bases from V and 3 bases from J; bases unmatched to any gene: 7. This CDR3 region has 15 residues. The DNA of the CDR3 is TGTGCCAGCAGCTTAGCCATTCAGGGGGAAGAGACCCAGTACTTC. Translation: CASSLAIQGEETQYF.

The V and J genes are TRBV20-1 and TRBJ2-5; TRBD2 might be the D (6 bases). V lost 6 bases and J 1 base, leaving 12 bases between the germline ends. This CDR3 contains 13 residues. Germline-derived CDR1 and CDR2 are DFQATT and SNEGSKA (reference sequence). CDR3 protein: CSAIRGFQETQYF. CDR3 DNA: TGCAGTGCGATACGGGGGTTCCAAGAGACCCAGTACTTC.

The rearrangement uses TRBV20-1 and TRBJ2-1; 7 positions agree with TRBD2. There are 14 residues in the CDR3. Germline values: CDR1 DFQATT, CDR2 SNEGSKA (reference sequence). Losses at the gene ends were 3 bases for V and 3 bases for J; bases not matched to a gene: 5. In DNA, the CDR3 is TGCAGTGCTAGCTTTGGCGGGAGCTACAATGAGCAGTTCTTC. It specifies CSASFGGSYNEQFF.

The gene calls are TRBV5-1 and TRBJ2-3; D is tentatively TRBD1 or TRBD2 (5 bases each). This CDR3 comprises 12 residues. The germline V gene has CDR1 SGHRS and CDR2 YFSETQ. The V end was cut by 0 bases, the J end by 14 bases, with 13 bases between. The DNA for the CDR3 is TGCGCCAGCAGCTTGGGGGGGACCCCGCTGTATTTT. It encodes CASSLGGTPLYF.

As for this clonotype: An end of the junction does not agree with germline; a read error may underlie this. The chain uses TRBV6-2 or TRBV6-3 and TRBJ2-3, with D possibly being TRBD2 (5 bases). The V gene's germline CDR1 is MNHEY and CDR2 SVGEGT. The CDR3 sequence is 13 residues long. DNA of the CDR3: TGTGCCAGCAGTTACCCGGACGGGGAACGAGGGATTTTT. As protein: CASSYPDGERGIF.

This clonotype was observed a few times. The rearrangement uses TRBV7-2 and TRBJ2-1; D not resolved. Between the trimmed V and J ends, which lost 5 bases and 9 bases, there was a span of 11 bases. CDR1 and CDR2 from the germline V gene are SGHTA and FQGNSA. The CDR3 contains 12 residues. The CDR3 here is CASSQQFGEQFF. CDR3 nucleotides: TGTGCCAGCAGCCAGCAATTTGGTGAGCAGTTCTTC.

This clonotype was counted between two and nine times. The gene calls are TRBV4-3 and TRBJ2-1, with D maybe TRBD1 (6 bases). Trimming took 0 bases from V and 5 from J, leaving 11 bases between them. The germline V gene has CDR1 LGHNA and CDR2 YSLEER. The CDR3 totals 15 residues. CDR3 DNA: TGCGCCAGCAGCCAAGATCCCGCAGGGGACAATGAGCAGTTCTTC. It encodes CASSQDPAGDNEQFF.

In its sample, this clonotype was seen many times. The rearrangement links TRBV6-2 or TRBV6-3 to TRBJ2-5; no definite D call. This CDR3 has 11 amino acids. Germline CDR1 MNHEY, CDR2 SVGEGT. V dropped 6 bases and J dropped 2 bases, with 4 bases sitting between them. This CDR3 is CASSQQETQYF. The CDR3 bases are TGTGCCAGCAGCCAGCAAGAGACCCAGTACTTC.

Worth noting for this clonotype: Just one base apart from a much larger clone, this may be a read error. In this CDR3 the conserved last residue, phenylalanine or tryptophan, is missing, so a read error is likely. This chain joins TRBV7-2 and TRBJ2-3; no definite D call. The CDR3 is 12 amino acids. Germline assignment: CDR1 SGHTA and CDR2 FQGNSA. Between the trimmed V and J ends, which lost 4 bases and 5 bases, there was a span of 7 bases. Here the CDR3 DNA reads TGTGCCAGCAGCTCTAGGAAAGATACGCAGTATCTT. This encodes CASSSRKDTQYL.

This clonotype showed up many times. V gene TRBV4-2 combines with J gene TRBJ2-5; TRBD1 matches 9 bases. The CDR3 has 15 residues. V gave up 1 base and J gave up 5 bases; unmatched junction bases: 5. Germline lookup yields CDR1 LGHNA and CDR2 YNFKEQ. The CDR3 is CASSQVQGAYETQYF. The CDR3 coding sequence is TGTGCCAGCAGCCAAGTACAGGGGGCTTATGAGACCCAGTACTTC.